Listed below are T cell receptor beta chains from one sample, sequenced in a study of control samples from healthy donors and cancer patients. Profiling relied on immunoSEQ multiplex PCR, and the TCRdb table lists in-frame clones only, not all of them. The sample records around 70,000 clones, about 89% being singletons. The sequencing sample was made of PBMCs. The origin of the receptors is a woman aged 45-59 years with head and neck cancer. CDR3s include the opening cysteine and the closing phenylalanine or tryptophan. The D gene is left open where the match is weak. Some rows mark clone size as missing; the rest say once, few, many or name a class of expanded clone.

j_gene | abundance | v_gene | d_gene | CDR3nt | CDR3aa
TRBJ1-2 | - | TRBV2 | - | TGTGCCAGCAGTGAAGCAGGGACTGACTATGGCTACACCTTC | CASSEAGTDYGYTF
TRBJ1-6 | - | TRBV19 | TRBD1 | TGTGCCAGTAGCGGGACAGCCAATTCACCCCTCCACTTT | CASSGTANSPLHF
TRBJ2-1 | - | TRBV7-9 | TRBD2 | TGTGCCAGCAGCTTAGAGGGGATAGCGGGGGTTCTCTACAATGAGCAGTTCTTC | CASSLEGIAGVLYNEQFF
TRBJ2-1 | - | TRBV9 | - | TGTGCCAGCAGCCCACGCCAGGGTGGGGGGCTTCGCCACCCTTCCTCCTCCTACAATGAGCAGTTCTTC | CASSPRQGGGLRHPSSSYNEQFF
TRBJ1-3 | - | TRBV6-5 | - | TGTGCCAGCAGTTCACAGGGACGGGGCAACACCATATATTTT | CASSSQGRGNTIYF
TRBJ1-3 | - | TRBV2 | - | TGTGCCAGCAGTTCCGGGACATCCGCGGGCGCCATATATTTT | CASSSGTSAGAIYF
TRBJ1-1 | - | TRBV19 | TRBD1 | TGTGCCAGTAGTATCTCGACAGGGCTGAACACTGAAGCTTTCTTT | CASSISTGLNTEAFF
TRBJ2-3 | - | TRBV29-1 | - | TGCAGCTTCATAAGAACCCCCACAGATACGCAGTATTTT | CSFIRTPTDTQYF
TRBJ2-1 | - | TRBV10-2 | TRBD1 | TGCGCCAGCAGTGAGACGGGGTGGACAGGGAGCAATGAGCAGTTCTTC | CASSETGWTGSNEQFF
TRBJ2-2 | - | TRBV24-1 | TRBD2 | TGTGCCACCAGTGGACTAGCGGGGGAAAACACCGGGGAGCTGTTTTTT | CATSGLAGENTGELFF
TRBJ1-1 | - | TRBV19 | - | TGTGCCAGTGGGTTCGACAGGAACACTGAAGCTTTCTTT | CASGFDRNTEAFF
TRBJ2-1 | - | TRBV5-1 | TRBD2 | TGCGCCAGCAGCCCTAGCGGGGGGGACATCTACAATGAGCAGTTCTTC | CASSPSGGDIYNEQFF
TRBJ2-3 | - | TRBV28 | - | TGTGCCAGCAGTAGCACAGATACGCAGTATTTT | CASSSTDTQYF
TRBJ2-6 | - | TRBV13 | - | TGTGCCAGCAGCTTAGGCAGCCTTTCTGGGGCCAACGTCCTGACTTTC | CASSLGSLSGANVLTF
TRBJ1-6 | - | TRBV6-6 | - | TGTGCCAGCAGTTACTCAGGGGTGGGCGATTCACCCCTCCACTTT | CASSYSGVGDSPLHF
TRBJ2-7 | - | TRBV11-1 | TRBD2 | TGTGCCAGCAGCCCCCGGACTAGCCGGGGCCACGAGCAGTACTTC | CASSPRTSRGHEQYF
TRBJ2-7 | - | TRBV28 | TRBD1 | TGTGCCAGCAGCCCATCCACAGGGGGCAAATACGAGCAGTACTTC | CASSPSTGGKYEQYF
TRBJ2-7 | - | TRBV5-1 | TRBD2 | TGCGCCAGCAGCGTAGCGGGGGGTACCTACGAGCAGTACTTC | CASSVAGGTYEQYF
TRBJ2-5 | - | TRBV4-2 | TRBD2 | TGTGCCAGCAGCCAAGGTCGTGCGGGACTAGCGGGACGCGAGACCCAGTACTTC | CASSQGRAGLAGRETQYF
TRBJ1-6 | - | TRBV6-6 | - | TGTGCCAGCAGTTACGCCGATTCACCCCTCCACTTT | CASSYADSPLHF
TRBJ2-5 | - | TRBV19 | - | TGTGCCAGTAGTACCTACACCGGAGAGACCCAGTACTTC | CASSTYTGETQYF
TRBJ1-6 | - | TRBV27 | - | TGTGCCAGCAGTAGGGTTTCCGGAAACTCCTATAATTCACCCCTCCACTTT | CASSRVSGNSYNSPLHF
TRBJ2-1 | - | TRBV28 | TRBD1 | TGTGCCAGCAGTCCCTTGACAGGGGCGGCGGGTGAGCAGTTCTTC | CASSPLTGAAGEQFF
TRBJ1-5 | - | TRBV6-2/TRBV6-3 | - | TGTGCCAGCAGTTCTCCCGCAGCTACTAATCAGCCCCAGCATTTT | CASSSPAATNQPQHF
TRBJ2-7 | - | TRBV28 | - | TGTGCCAGCAGTTTATCGGTGGGGGTAGCGTACTTC | CASSLSVGVAYF
TRBJ2-1 | - | TRBV7-2 | - | TGTGCCAGCAGCTTAGGGAGGCTCAATGAGCAGTTCTTC | CASSLGRLNEQFF
TRBJ2-1 | few | TRBV10-2 | - | TGCGCCAGCAGGGGGGGCATCTACAATGAGCAGTTCTTC | CASRGGIYNEQFF
TRBJ2-7 | - | TRBV9 | TRBD1 | TGTGCCAGCAGCGCGGGAACAGGGGTGGGAGAGCAGTACTTC | CASSAGTGVGEQYF
TRBJ1-5 | - | TRBV28 | - | TGTGCCACCCTCCGGGACACAAGCAATCAGCCCCAGCATTTT | CATLRDTSNQPQHF
TRBJ1-1 | - | TRBV28 | - | TGTGCCAGCATCATTAAGTCCGGTTTGAACACTGAAGCTTTCTTT | CASIIKSGLNTEAFF
TRBJ2-1 | - | TRBV2 | - | TGTGCCAGCTCTACCCCTATTGAGCAGTTCTTC | CASSTPIEQFF
TRBJ1-5 | once | TRBV15 | - | TGTGCCACCAGCAGAGCAGGGGAGGGGCAGCCCCAGCATTTT | CATSRAGEGQPQHF
TRBJ2-5 | - | TRBV3-1/TRBV3-2 | - | TGTGCCAGCAGCCTTAATGGGGGCGAGAGAGAGACCCAGTACTTC | CASSLNGGERETQYF
TRBJ2-2 | - | TRBV10-2 | - | TGCGCCAGCAGTGTCGGCAGACTTACCGGGGAGCTGTTTTTT | CASSVGRLTGELFF
TRBJ1-4 | - | TRBV19 | TRBD1 | TGTGCCAGTAGTCCCCCGGGACAGGGACCGAGAAAACTGTTTTTT | CASSPPGQGPRKLFF
TRBJ1-5 | - | TRBV6-2/TRBV6-3 | - | TGTGCCAGCAGTTACTCGACATTTAATCAGCCCCAGCATTTT | CASSYSTFNQPQHF
TRBJ1-2 | - | TRBV3-1/TRBV3-2 | - | TGTGCCAGCAGCCAAGGGGATGTTGGAAGCTACACCTTC | CASSQGDVGSYTF
TRBJ1-5 | - | TRBV6-6 | - | TGTGCCAGCAGTACCTTCGGCAGGGTAGGCAATCAGCCCCAGCATTTT | CASSTFGRVGNQPQHF
TRBJ2-4 | - | TRBV12-3/TRBV12-4 | - | TGTGCCAGCAGTTTAGCGGGTGGAAACATTCAGTACTTC | CASSLAGGNIQYF
TRBJ2-7 | - | TRBV9 | - | TGTGCCAGCAGCGTAGCGATGGGGGAAGCCTACGAGCAGTACTTC | CASSVAMGEAYEQYF
TRBJ1-1 | - | TRBV27 | - | TGTGCCAGCAGTTTACGAGTTGTTGGTCAGGGAGAAGCTTTCTTT | CASSLRVVGQGEAFF
TRBJ2-7 | - | TRBV5-5 | - | TGTGCCAGCAGCCTCCGGGGCTCCTACGAGCAGTACTTC | CASSLRGSYEQYF
TRBJ2-2 | - | TRBV6-5 | - | TGTGCCAGCAGGCCCCAGGGTAGCACCGGGGAGCTGTTTTTT | CASRPQGSTGELFF
TRBJ2-3 | once | TRBV9 | TRBD1 | TGTGCCAGCAGCGGCCTGACAGGGGGATTGGGCACAGATACGCAGTATTTT | CASSGLTGGLGTDTQYF